What follows are 2 T cell receptor beta chains derived from one specimen sequenced in a study of identical twins (dated by TCRdb to the mid-2010s). Libraries were constructed by 5' RACE. The sequencer listed for this sample is Illumina HiSeq 2000. TCRdb redid the processing of the public reads, applying fastp at Q25 and MiXCR, and retained in-frame beta chains. Each record represents a unique CDR3 protein, reported with the most common genes and DNA among its rows. Across this sample there are 690,000 or so distinct CDR3 sequences, with around 8.3% seen only once. The ten largest account for approximately 0.89% of the sample. The same data also contributed to another study, on yellow fever vaccine responses in identical twins.

Material for sequencing was PBMCs. These receptors were obtained from a woman aged 18-29 years in good health.

The gene calls are TRBV30 and TRBJ2-1; tentative D call: TRBD2 (5 bases). Germline CDR1 and CDR2: GTSNPN and SVGIG (reference sequence). V was shortened by 3 bases and J by 11 bases, with 8 bases between the two germline ends. This CDR3 comprises 10 residues. The CDR3 DNA is TGTGCCTGGAGGGGAGCTAAGCAGTTCTTC. Its protein product is CAWRGAKQFF.

In its sample, this clonotype was seen a few times. This chain joins TRBV9 and TRBJ2-5, with D perhaps matching TRBD1 (8 bases). With 4 bases removed from V and 4 bases from J, the gap between germline ends came to 20 bases. The CDR3 contains 16 residues. From germline, CDR1 is SGDLS and CDR2 YYNGEE. CDR3 DNA: TGTGCCAGCAGCCCCTCCGACAGGGGAGGGTCAGAGACCCAGTACTTC. This translates into CASSPSDRGGSETQYF.